This T cell receptor (beta chain) was identified during a study of TIL therapy for anti-PD-1-resistant metastatic lung cancer. Study-level background: A few tumors were EGFR-mutant and two were ALK-rearranged.

CDR1 MNHEY and CDR2 SVGAGI come from the germline V gene. The CDR3 runs to 11 residues. V lost 5 bases to trimming and J lost 11 bases, with 12 bases between them. Sequencing used immunoSEQ v3. The protocol was immunoSEQ multiplex PCR, while the TCRdb copy is restricted to in-frame clones and leaves out a portion. The data show some 26,000 clones, roughly 63% seen once. As for time point: pre-treatment sample, taken before nivolumab and TIL therapy. The tumor samples were excised metastases, mostly pleural nodules or supraclavicular lymph nodes. The source is a woman aged 30 to 85 with non-small cell lung cancer. Sequencing was performed on tumor tissue, taken at baseline. V gene TRBV6-5 combines with J gene TRBJ1-1; D is unresolved. CDR3 loop: CASSISRKAFF. The CDR3 region has the DNA TGTGCCAGCAGTATTAGCAGGAAGGCTTTCTTT.